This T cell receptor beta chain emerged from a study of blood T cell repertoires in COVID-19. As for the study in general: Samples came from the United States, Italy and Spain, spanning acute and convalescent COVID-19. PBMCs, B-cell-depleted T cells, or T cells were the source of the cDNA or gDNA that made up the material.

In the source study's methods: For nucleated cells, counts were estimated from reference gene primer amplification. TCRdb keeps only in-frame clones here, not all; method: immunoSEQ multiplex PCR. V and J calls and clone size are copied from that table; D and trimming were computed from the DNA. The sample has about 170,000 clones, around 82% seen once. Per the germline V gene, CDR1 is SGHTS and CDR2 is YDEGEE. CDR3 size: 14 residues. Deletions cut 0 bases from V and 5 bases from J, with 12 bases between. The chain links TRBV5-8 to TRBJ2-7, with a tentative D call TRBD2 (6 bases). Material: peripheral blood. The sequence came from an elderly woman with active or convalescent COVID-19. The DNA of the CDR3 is TGTGCCAGCAGCTTGGCGTTGGGGGGTAACGAGCAGTACTTC. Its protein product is CASSLALGGNEQYF. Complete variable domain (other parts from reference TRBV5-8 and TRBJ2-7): EAGVTQSPTHLIKTRGQQATLRCSPISGHTSVYWYQQALGLGLQFLLWYDEGEERNRGNFPPRFSGRQFPNYSSELNVNALELEDSALYLCASSLALGGNEQYFGPGTRLTVT.